The entry below describes one TCR beta chain. The antigen is undetermined. The record originates from a study of OX40 agonist ivuxolimab in advanced cancers. Overall study results and limits: In the 0.1-3.0 mg/kg groups, partial responders showed among the lowest expansion. CD8+ T cells (on average) carried more expanded clones than CD4+ T cells. The investigators did not determine what antigen specificity the expanded peripheral T cells had. At 0.1 to 3.0 mg/kg and by week 6, clonal expansion occurred in CD4+ and CD8+ blood T cells.

CDR1 and CDR2 (germline): MNHEY, SMNVEV (reference sequence). The CDR3 has 13 amino acids. Trimming shortened V by 0 bases and J by 4 bases, and 7 bases separated the two germline ends. Clones were read by immunoSEQ multiplex PCR, and TCRdb kept only the in-frame ones, dropping some. The table includes 50,000 to 75,000 clones, 90% to 95% detected once. The sequence came from an adult with an advanced solid tumor such as melanoma, head and neck, liver or kidney cancer. The V and J genes are TRBV27 and TRBJ2-7; no definite D call. Here the sequenced sample was CD4+ or CD8+ T cells sorted from blood, taken in a trial of the OX40 agonist ivuxolimab. CDR3 DNA sequence: TGTGCCAGCAGTTTATCTCCCGGGTACGAGCAGTACTTC. It encodes CASSLSPGYEQYF.